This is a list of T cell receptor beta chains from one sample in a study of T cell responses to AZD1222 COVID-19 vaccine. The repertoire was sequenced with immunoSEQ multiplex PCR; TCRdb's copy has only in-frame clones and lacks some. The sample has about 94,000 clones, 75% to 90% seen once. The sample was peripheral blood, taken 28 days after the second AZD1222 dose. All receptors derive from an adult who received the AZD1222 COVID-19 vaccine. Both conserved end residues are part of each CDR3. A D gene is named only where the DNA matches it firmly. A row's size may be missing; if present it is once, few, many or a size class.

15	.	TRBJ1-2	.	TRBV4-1	CASSPDAGLNYGYTF	TGCGCCAGCAGCCCGGACGCGGGTCTAAACTATGGCTACACCTTC
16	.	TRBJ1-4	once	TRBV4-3	CASSQPQGTRYEKLFF	TGCGCCAGCAGCCAACCACAGGGAACGAGGTATGAAAAACTGTTTTTT
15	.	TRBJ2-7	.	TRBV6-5	CASSIDGLGAYEQYF	TGTGCCAGCAGTATAGACGGTCTCGGAGCCTACGAGCAGTACTTC
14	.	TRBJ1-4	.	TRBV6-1	CASSERGVGEKLFF	TGTGCCAGCAGTGAAAGAGGGGTGGGTGAAAAACTGTTTTTT
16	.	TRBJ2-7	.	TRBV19	CASRRAGRTDLYEQYF	TGTGCCAGTAGGCGCGCGGGACGTACAGATTTGTACGAGCAGTACTTC
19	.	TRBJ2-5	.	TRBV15	CATSSPLHWPLRSQETQYF	TGTGCCACCAGCAGTCCCCTCCATTGGCCACTAAGAAGCCAAGAGACCCAGTACTTC
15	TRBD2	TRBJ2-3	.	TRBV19	CASSIWGGRTDTQYF	TGTGCCAGTAGTATATGGGGCGGGAGGACAGATACGCAGTATTTT
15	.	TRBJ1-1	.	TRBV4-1	CASSQESGASTEAFF	TGCGCCAGCAGCCAAGAATCGGGGGCGTCTACTGAAGCTTTCTTT
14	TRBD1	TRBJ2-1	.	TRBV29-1	CSSVGGRTYNEQFF	TGCAGCTCGGTAGGGGGCCGCACCTACAATGAGCAGTTCTTC
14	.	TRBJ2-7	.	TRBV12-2	CASRLETQGYEQYF	TGTGCAAGTCGCTTAGAAACACAGGGCTACGAGCAGTACTTC
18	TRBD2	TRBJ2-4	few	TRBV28	CASSLRSISGRDKNIQYF	TGTGCCAGCAGTTTACGTTCAATTAGCGGGAGGGACAAAAACATTCAGTACTTC
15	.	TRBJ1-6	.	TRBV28	CASTVPRDPLPPLHF	TGTGCCAGCACCGTCCCCCGGGACCCCCTACCACCCCTCCACTTT
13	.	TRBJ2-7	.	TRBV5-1	CASSPPLAYEQYF	TGCGCCAGCAGCCCGCCCTTAGCGTACGAGCAGTACTTC
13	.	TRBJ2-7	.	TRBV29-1	CSVSDDKSYEQYF	TGCAGCGTTTCTGACGACAAGTCTTACGAGCAGTACTTC
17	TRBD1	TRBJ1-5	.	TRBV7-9	CASSLSTGTGGDQPQHF	TGTGCCAGCAGCCTGTCTACCGGGACAGGGGGCGATCAGCCCCAGCATTTT
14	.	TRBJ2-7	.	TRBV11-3	CASGPAVFGYEQYF	TGTGCCTCTGGTCCCGCGGTTTTTGGCTACGAGCAGTACTTC
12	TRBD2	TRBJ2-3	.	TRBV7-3	CASSPTRGTQYF	TGTGCCAGCAGCCCGACGCGGGGGACGCAGTATTTT
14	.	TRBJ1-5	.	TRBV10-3	CAISESGQNQPQHF	TGTGCCATCAGTGAGTCCGGGCAGAATCAGCCCCAGCATTTT
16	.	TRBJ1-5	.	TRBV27	CASRRATGQINQPQHF	TGTGCCAGCCGTCGGGCAACAGGACAGATCAATCAGCCCCAGCATTTT
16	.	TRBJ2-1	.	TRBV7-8	CASSLELGSSYNEQFF	TGTGCCAGCAGCTTAGAGTTGGGTAGCTCCTACAATGAGCAGTTCTTC
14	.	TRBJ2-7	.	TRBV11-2	CASSLGGATYEQYF	TGTGCCAGCAGCTTAGGCGGGGCCACCTACGAGCAGTACTTC
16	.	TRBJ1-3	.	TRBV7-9	CASSFFRQTTRNTIYF	TGTGCCAGCAGCTTTTTCCGACAAACGACAAGAAACACCATATATTTT
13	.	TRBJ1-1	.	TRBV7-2	CASTRTSRTEAFF	TGTGCCAGCACACGGACCTCGCGAACTGAAGCTTTCTTT
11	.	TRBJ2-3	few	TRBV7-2	CASSPANTQYF	TGTGCCAGCAGCCCTGCGAATACGCAGTATTTT
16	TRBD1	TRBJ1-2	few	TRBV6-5	CASSYPKTGGDYGYTF	TGTGCCAGCAGTTACCCCAAGACAGGGGGCGACTATGGCTACACCTTC
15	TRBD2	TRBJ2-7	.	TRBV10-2	CASSESVTSGYEQYF	TGCGCCAGCAGTGAGTCAGTGACTAGCGGCTACGAGCAGTACTTC
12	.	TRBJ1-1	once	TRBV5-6	CASSFENTEAFF	TGTGCCAGCAGCTTCGAGAACACTGAAGCTTTCTTT
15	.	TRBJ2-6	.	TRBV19	CASSMVGFGANVLTF	TGTGCCAGTAGTATGGTGGGGTTTGGGGCCAACGTCCTGACTTTC
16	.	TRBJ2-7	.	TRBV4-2	CASSQDHGRKGGEQYF	TGTGCCAGCAGCCAAGATCATGGGCGGAAGGGGGGCGAGCAGTACTTC
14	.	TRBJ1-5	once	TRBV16	CASSLGATNQPQHF	TGTGCCAGCAGCCTCGGGGCTACGAATCAGCCCCAGCATTTT